There are many counts of the clone carrying this T cell receptor (beta chain). Its antigen is as yet unknown. This CDR3 is 16 amino acids long. The ends were cut back, 1 base at V and 5 bases at J, with 17 bases in the middle. The germline V gene encodes CDR1 SEHNR and CDR2 FQNEAQ (reference sequence). These data belong to a study of regulatory T cells in long-lasting Graves disease. HTBI primers from iRepertoire and Arm-PCR of CDR3 regions yielded the TCR beta libraries. One entry per CDR3 protein results from TCRdb running MiXCR on the multiplex PCR reads. The sample includes a few hundred thousand distinct CDR3 sequences, around 16% seen only once; the top ten take approximately 7.8%. Study observations and caveats: The persistent group shared 2,741 public clonotypes, more than the approximately 930 shared by new patients. Patients with persistent disease showed a bias toward TRBV28, TRBJ1-2 and TRBJ2-5.

As to time point: newly diagnosed GD, antithyroid drugs for less than 3 months. Extracted RNA from PBMCs served as the source of the TCR library. A peripheral blood sample, 7 to 9 milliliters in volume, was drawn into EDTA tubes. This same sample was also part of a study on T cells in Graves' hyperthyroidism and ophthalmopathy. Per that paper: It was considered stable Graves' hyperthyroidism when ophthalmopathy did not progress within 18 months.

This material consisted of peripheral blood mononuclear cells (PBMCs), taken at new diagnosis, from a patient treated with antithyroid drugs. The sequence was obtained from a woman in her 40s with Graves disease. This chain links TRBV7-9 with TRBJ1-1, with D maybe TRBD1 (5 bases). For the CDR3, the DNA is TGTGCCAGCAGCTTAGAGGGGACCCCCACGCGGACTGAAGCTTTCTTT. Protein sequence: CASSLEGTPTRTEAFF. The full variable domain, completed using reference TRBV7-9 and TRBJ1-1, is DTGVSQNPRHKITKRGQNVTFRCDPISEHNRLYWYRQTLGQGPEFLTYFQNEAQLEKSRLLSDRFSAERPKGSFSTLEIQRTEQGDSAMYLCASSLEGTPTRTEAFFGQGTRLTVV.